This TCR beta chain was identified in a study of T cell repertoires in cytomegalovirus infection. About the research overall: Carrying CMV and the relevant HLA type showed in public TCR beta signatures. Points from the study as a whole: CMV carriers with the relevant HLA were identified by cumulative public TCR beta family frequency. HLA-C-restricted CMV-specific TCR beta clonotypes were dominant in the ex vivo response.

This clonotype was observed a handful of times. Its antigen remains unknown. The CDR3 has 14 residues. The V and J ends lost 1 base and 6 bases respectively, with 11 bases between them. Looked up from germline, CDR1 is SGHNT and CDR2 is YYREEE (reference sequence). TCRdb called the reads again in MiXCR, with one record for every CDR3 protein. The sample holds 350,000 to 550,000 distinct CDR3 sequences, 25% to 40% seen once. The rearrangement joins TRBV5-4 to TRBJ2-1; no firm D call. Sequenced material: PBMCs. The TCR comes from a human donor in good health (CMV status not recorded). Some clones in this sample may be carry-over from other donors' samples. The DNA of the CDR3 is TGTGCCAGCAGCTTGAGGTCCGCCGCCAATGAGCAGTTCTTC. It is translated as CASSLRSAANEQFF.